These 13 T cell receptor beta chains were all obtained from the same sample, sequenced in a study of blood T cell repertoires in COVID-19. TCRdb keeps only in-frame clones here, not all; method: immunoSEQ multiplex PCR. The sample lists some 300,000 clones, around nine tenths seen once, with roughly 1.3% in the top ten. Sequencing used peripheral blood. The source is a man in his 70s with acute or convalescent COVID-19.

This clone occurred once. The chain uses TRBV5-5 and TRBJ2-3; D may be TRBD2 (5 bases). The CDR3 loop spans 14 amino acids. The V end was cut by 4 bases, the J end by 1 base, with 10 bases between. Germline-derived CDR1 and CDR2 are SGHKS and YYEKEE (reference sequence). CDR3 coding DNA: TGTGCCAGCAGCCCCCTGGAGGGCACAGATACGCAGTATTTT. As protein: CASSPLEGTDTQYF.

The chain has TRBV29-1 and TRBJ1-3; D gene uncertain. CDR1 is SQVTM and CDR2 is ANQGSEA in the germline V gene. The length of the CDR3 is 11 residues. Trimming removed 4 bases from V and 2 bases from J, with 3 bases in between. The CDR3 coding sequence is TGCAGCGTTGCCGCTGGAAACACCATATATTTT. Protein sequence: CSVAAGNTIYF. The whole variable domain, remainder taken from reference TRBV29-1 and TRBJ1-3, is SAVISQKPSRDICQRGTSLTIQCQVDSQVTMMFWYRQQPGQSLTLIATANQGSEATYESGFVIDKFPISRPNLTFSTLTVSNMSPEDSSIYLCSVAAGNTIYFGEGSWLTVV.

The chain uses TRBV10-3 and TRBJ1-5; no clear D gene. Looked up from germline, CDR1 is ENHRY and CDR2 is SYGVKD. Trimming removed 2 bases from V and 3 bases from J, with 11 bases in between. There are 15 residues in the CDR3. In DNA, the CDR3 is TGTGCCATCAGTGAGGCCCGGGGTATCAATCAGCCCCAGCATTTT. Translated, it gives CAISEARGINQPQHF.

V and J are TRBV28 and TRBJ2-1; D may be TRBD1 (6 bases). Trimming removed 7 bases from V and 6 bases from J, with 19 bases in between. CDR1 and CDR2 (germline): MDHEN, SYDVKM. The CDR3 is made up of 15 amino acids. The CDR3 DNA reads as TGTGCCAGCAATTCAGGGGACGGAACTTTCAATGAGCAGTTCTTC. This codes for CASNSGDGTFNEQFF.

V gene TRBV9 combines with J gene TRBJ1-6; possible D gene TRBD1, 6 bases. This CDR3 contains 16 residues. From germline, CDR1 is SGDLS and CDR2 YYNGEE. Trimming left V 3 bases short and J 7 bases short, with 17 bases between. CDR3: CASSGGATGGNSPLHF. DNA of the CDR3: TGTGCCAGCAGCGGGGGGGCTACGGGAGGAAATTCACCCCTCCACTTT.

V is TRBV5-4 and J is TRBJ2-7; the D is unclear. The CDR3 runs to 14 residues. Trimming cost V 6 bases and J 0 bases, with 13 bases left between them. The germline V gene encodes CDR1 SGHNT and CDR2 YYREEE (reference sequence). The CDR3 DNA reads as TGTGCCAGCACCCCGGTCCCGAACTCCTACGAGCAGTACTTC. Its translation is CASTPVPNSYEQYF.

The rearrangement links TRBV28 to TRBJ1-6, with D uncertain. Germline loops: CDR1 MDHEN, CDR2 SYDVKM. CDR3 length equals 15 residues. V was clipped by 1 base and J by 7 bases, with 11 bases between them. CDR3 region: CASSLSGTDNSPLHF. The CDR3 DNA follows: TGTGCCAGCAGTTTATCAGGCACAGACAATTCACCCCTCCACTTT.

This clone was detected a few times. This chain connects TRBV5-1 to TRBJ2-2, with D possibly matching TRBD1 (5 bases). The germline V gene has CDR1 SGHRS and CDR2 YFSETQ. Trimming shortened V by 3 bases and J by 4 bases, and 10 bases separated the two germline ends. The CDR3 covers 14 residues. CDR3 region: CASSWQRGTGELFF. The CDR3 nucleotides are TGCGCCAGCAGCTGGCAAAGGGGCACCGGGGAGCTGTTTTTT.

The chain has TRBV29-1 and TRBJ1-1, with unresolved D. V lost 7 bases to trimming and J lost 4 bases, with 16 bases between them. This CDR3 contains 13 residues. Looked up from germline, CDR1 is SQVTM and CDR2 is ANQGSEA. CDR3 protein: CSGELGGGTEAFF. In DNA, the CDR3 is TGCAGCGGGGAGCTTGGCGGAGGCACTGAAGCTTTCTTT.

The rearrangement links TRBV9 to TRBJ2-2; 9 bases match TRBD2. Germline lookup yields CDR1 SGDLS and CDR2 YYNGEE. J gave up 7 bases and V 4 bases, and 14 bases lay outside the gene matches. There are 17 residues in the CDR3. Here the CDR3 DNA reads TGTGCCAGCAGCCCCTACGATCTGCGGGGGGGCAACGGGGAGCTGTTTTTT. Translated: CASSPYDLRGGNGELFF.

The V and J genes are TRBV5-4 and TRBJ1-6, with D perhaps matching TRBD1 (5 bases). CDR1 is SGHNT and CDR2 is YYREEE in the germline V gene (reference sequence). The CDR3 runs to 14 residues. V lost 0 bases to trimming and J lost 6 bases, with 7 bases between them. The CDR3: CASSLGQPNSPLHF. CDR3 bases: TGTGCCAGCAGCTTGGGACAGCCTAATTCACCCCTCCACTTT.

This clone occurred once. This chain uses TRBV7-3 with TRBJ2-3; D is perhaps TRBD2 (6 bases). Per the germline V gene, CDR1 is SGHTA and CDR2 is FQGTGA. The germline V and J ends were trimmed by 1 base and 0 bases, with 11 bases remaining between them. The CDR3 runs 16 residues. Written as DNA, the CDR3 is TGTGCCAGCAGCTTAAGTCTTCGGGGGAGCACAGATACGCAGTATTTT. This codes for CASSLSLRGSTDTQYF.

The chain combines TRBV5-5 with TRBJ1-5; 11 nucleotides line up with TRBD1. Trimming at V came to 4 bases and at J to 4 bases, leaving 10 bases not matched to a gene. This CDR3 comprises 17 residues. Germline values: CDR1 SGHKS, CDR2 YYEKEE (reference sequence). For the CDR3, the DNA is TGTGCCAGCAGCGGAGTCCCCGGGACAGGGGGGAATCAGCCCCAGCATTTT. Amino acids: CASSGVPGTGGNQPQHF.